The 26 T cell receptor beta chains below all came from one sample that was sequenced in a study of T cell responses to AZD1222 COVID-19 vaccine. The table came from immunoSEQ multiplex PCR; TCRdb's copy has only in-frame clones and leaves some out. The sample carries 130,000 or so clones, roughly nine tenths recorded once. This sample comprised peripheral blood, obtained 28 days after the second dose of the MenACWY control vaccine. The receptors here all came from an adult who received the MenACWY meningococcal vaccine as a control.

This chain joins TRBV28 and TRBJ1-6; 7 bases match TRBD1. This CDR3 is 16 amino acids long. The germline V gene has CDR1 MDHEN and CDR2 SYDVKM. V gave up 3 bases and J gave up 5 bases; unmatched junction bases: 7. The CDR3 nucleotides are TGTGCCAGCAGTTTCCGCCGGGACAGCAATAATTCACCCCTCCACTTT. The encoded protein is CASSFRRDSNNSPLHF. Full variable domain (outside the CDR3, taken from reference TRBV28 and TRBJ1-6): DVKVTQSSRYLVKRTGEKVFLECVQDMDHENMFWYRQDPGLGLRLIYFSYDVKMKEKGDIPEGYSVSREKKERFSLILESASTNQTSMYLCASSFRRDSNNSPLHFGNGTRLTVT.

This chain links TRBV19 with TRBJ1-5; D is unclear. Germline CDR1 reads LNHDA; CDR2 reads SQIVND (reference sequence). V dropped 3 bases and J dropped 3 bases, with 6 bases sitting between them. CDR3 length: 13 amino acids. The CDR3 loop reads CASSIPNNQPQHF. As DNA, the CDR3 is TGTGCCAGTAGTATCCCCAACAATCAGCCCCAGCATTTT.

The CDR3 region has the DNA TGTGCCACCCGTACCGGGACTATACAAGAGACCCAGTACTTC. Protein: CATRTGTIQETQYF. The V and J genes are TRBV2 and TRBJ2-5, with 7 bases fitting TRBD2. CDR1 SNHLY and CDR2 FYNNEI come from the germline V gene. The junction had 10 bases not matched to a gene; V was cut back by 10 bases and J by 2 bases. The CDR3 runs 14 residues.

V usage is TRBV11-2 and J usage is TRBJ2-7; possibly TRBD2 for D (5 bases). The CDR3 extends over 11 amino acids. V lost 5 bases and J 6 bases, leaving 8 bases between the germline ends. Germline loops: CDR1 SGHAT, CDR2 FQNNGV. CDR3 sequence: CASSGGGEQYF. The CDR3 nucleotides read TGTGCCAGCAGCGGTGGAGGCGAGCAGTACTTC.

The count of this clone is one. The rearrangement links TRBV19 to TRBJ1-5; 7 bases fit TRBD1. The CDR3 runs 16 residues. The junction had 9 bases not matched to a gene; V was cut back by 6 bases and J by 1 base. Germline assignment: CDR1 LNHDA and CDR2 SQIVND (reference sequence). For the CDR3, the DNA is TGTGCCAGTAGGACGACAGGGCCGGCGAGCAATCAGCCCCAGCATTTT. It specifies CASRTTGPASNQPQHF.

Details on this clone: Other DNA sequences in the sample encode the same CDR3. The chain uses TRBV28 and TRBJ1-2; D is uncertain. V lost 4 bases and J lost 5, with 5 bases in between. In germline, CDR1 is MDHEN, CDR2 SYDVKM. The CDR3 loop spans 11 amino acids. The CDR3 loop is CASSSGYGYTF. CDR3 in DNA: TGTGCCAGCAGTTCGGGGTATGGCTACACCTTC.

J is TRBJ2-7 and V is TRBV5-4; 9 positions match TRBD1. The ends lost 3 bases at V and 1 base at J; junction bases unmatched: 2. The CDR3 runs 14 residues. From germline, CDR1 is SGHNT and CDR2 YYREEE (reference sequence). CDR3 nucleotide sequence: TGTGCCAGCAGCTCCGGGACAGGGTCCTACGAGCAGTACTTC. Encoded protein: CASSSGTGSYEQYF.

The chain employs TRBV25-1 and TRBJ2-7, with 8 positions matching TRBD1. Germline CDR1 is MGHDK and CDR2 is SYGVNS. Unmatched junction bases numbered 12, after V lost 3 bases and J lost 5 bases. This CDR3 region has 16 residues. The CDR3 DNA reads TGTGCCAGCAGTGATTCCTCCACAGGGGGTACCGACGAGCAGTACTTC. This gives the protein CASSDSSTGGTDEQYF.

The chain couples TRBV28 to TRBJ2-7, with 8 bases lining up with TRBD1. The CDR3 runs to 13 residues. Germline assignment: CDR1 MDHEN and CDR2 SYDVKM. Losses at the gene ends were 5 bases for V and 4 bases for J; bases not matched to a gene: 4. The CDR3, as DNA: TGTGCCAGCAGTCCAGACAGGGGATACGAGCAGTACTTC. It is translated as CASSPDRGYEQYF.

This sequence joins TRBV6-2 or TRBV6-3 and TRBJ2-1; TRBD1 might be the D (6 bases). V lost 4 bases and J 7 bases, leaving 14 bases between the germline ends. The CDR3 runs 14 residues. In germline, CDR1 is MNHEY, CDR2 SVGEGT. CDR3 sequence: CASSSGTPSNEQFF. The CDR3 DNA is TGTGCCAGCAGTTCCGGGACACCTAGTAATGAGCAGTTCTTC.

The chain uses TRBV10-3 and TRBJ2-7; D perhaps matches TRBD2 (6 bases). Trimming stripped 3 bases from V and 3 bases from J, with 12 bases between. This CDR3 contains 14 residues. Germline loops: CDR1 ENHRY, CDR2 SYGVKD. CDR3 bases: TGTGCCATCAGTGAACCTAGCGTATACTACGAGCAGTACTTC. As protein: CAISEPSVYYEQYF.

This chain connects TRBV19 to TRBJ2-2; the D gene is possibly TRBD2 (5 bases). The V gene's germline CDR1 is LNHDA and CDR2 SQIVND (reference sequence). Trimming left V 7 bases short and J 4 bases short, with 19 bases between. This CDR3 has 16 amino acids. The CDR3 reads CASTRTYPTPTGELFF. The CDR3 DNA reads as TGTGCCAGTACTAGGACTTATCCTACGCCCACCGGGGAGCTGTTTTTT.

The genes are TRBV27 and TRBJ1-2, with D tentatively TRBD1 (5 bases). Trimming pared 7 bases from V and 4 bases from J, leaving 16 bases between. Germline CDR1 is MNHEY and CDR2 is SMNVEV (reference sequence). This CDR3 is built from 14 residues. CDR3 nucleotides: TGTGCCAGCAAACTAACAGGACCCGGCTATGGCTACACCTTC. Encoded protein: CASKLTGPGYGYTF.

V is TRBV24-1 and J is TRBJ1-1; D possibly corresponds to TRBD1 (5 bases). Trimming took 5 bases from V and 6 from J, leaving 12 bases between them. CDR1 and CDR2 from the germline V gene are KGHDR and SFDVKD. The CDR3 runs 13 residues. The CDR3 loop reads CATSAPGRAEAFF. The CDR3 DNA reads as TGTGCCACCAGTGCCCCAGGCAGGGCTGAAGCTTTCTTT.

On this clone itself: A junction end diverges from the germline sequence, so it may reflect a read error. The V gene is TRBV6-2 or TRBV6-3, the J gene TRBJ2-3; 11 bases are a match to TRBD2. This CDR3 comprises 18 residues. Germline CDR1 MNHEY, CDR2 SVGEGT. CDR3 DNA sequence: TGTGCCAGCGGTTACCAACAGGGGACTAGCGGAGTCACAGATACGCAGTATTTT. This encodes CASGYQQGTSGVTDTQYF.

This sequence joins TRBV5-1 and TRBJ2-7; 7 positions match TRBD2. Trimming cost V 0 bases and J 3 bases; bases outside gene matches: 15. Germline V CDR1 and CDR2: SGHRS, YFSETQ. The CDR3 extends over 18 amino acids. In nucleotides, the CDR3 is TGCGCCAGCAGCTTGGCTAGCGGAGTCCGCCGGGGGAACTACGAGCAGTACTTC. Translating it yields CASSLASGVRRGNYEQYF.

In nucleotides, the CDR3 is TGTGCCAGCAGCCCCGACGGGTCCAGTGGCTACACCTTC. It yields the protein CASSPDGSSGYTF. The chain employs TRBV3-1 (or the pseudogene TRBV3-2) and TRBJ1-2; D is undetermined. CDR3 length: 13 amino acids. The germline V gene encodes CDR1 LGHDT and CDR2 YNNKEL (reference sequence). Trimming took 4 bases from V and 7 from J, leaving 13 bases between them.

V is TRBV5-1 and J is TRBJ1-6; D ambiguous. The CDR3 covers 16 residues. Trimming pared 1 base from V and 1 base from J, leaving 9 bases between. Germline V gene lookup returns CDR1 SGHRS and CDR2 YFSETQ. The CDR3 region is CASSLMVGSYNSPLHF. The CDR3 nucleotides are TGCGCCAGCAGCTTGATGGTGGGGTCCTATAATTCACCCCTCCACTTT.

This chain connects TRBV27 to TRBJ1-1; TRBD1 might be the D (6 bases). With 10 bases removed from V and 0 bases from J, the gap between germline ends came to 18 bases. Per the germline V gene, CDR1 is MNHEY and CDR2 is SMNVEV (reference sequence). This CDR3 is built from 15 residues. The CDR3 bases are TGTGCCACAAAAACGAGGGGGGGTATGAACACTGAAGCTTTCTTT. Amino acid sequence: CATKTRGGMNTEAFF.

This clone was found a few times. The chain recombines TRBV9 with TRBJ2-3; 9 nucleotides align to TRBD2. J was trimmed by 3 bases and V by 4 bases; bases with no gene match: 9. The germline V gene has CDR1 SGDLS and CDR2 YYNGEE. The CDR3 spans 16 residues. The CDR3 DNA reads as TGTGCCAGCAGCCCGCTAGCGGGACTCGAAACAGATACGCAGTATTTT. This gives the protein CASSPLAGLETDTQYF.

The rearrangement joins TRBV15 to TRBJ2-2; D is undetermined. Germline loops: CDR1 LNHNV, CDR2 YYDKDF (reference sequence). There are 14 residues in the CDR3. V lost 0 bases and J 6 bases, leaving 8 bases between the germline ends. The CDR3 DNA reads TGTGCCACCAGCAGAGATTTGGCAGCCGGGGAGCTGTTTTTT. Its protein is CATSRDLAAGELFF. Drawing the rest from reference TRBV15 and TRBJ2-2, the complete variable domain is DAMVIQNPRYQVTQFGKPVTLSCSQTLNHNVMYWYQQKSSQAPKLLFHYYDKDFNNEADTPDNFQSRRPNTSFCFLDIRSPGLGDTAMYLCATSRDLAAGELFFGEGSRLTVL.

V is TRBV7-2 and J is TRBJ1-5; D call uncertain. CDR3 length: 15 amino acids. Germline V gene data show CDR1 as SGHTA and CDR2 as FQGNSA. The V end lost 2 bases, the J end lost 2 bases, and 10 bases lay between the germline ends. In nucleotides, the CDR3 is TGTGCCAGCAGCTTAAAGGGAAGGGGCAATCAGCCCCAGCATTTT. It specifies CASSLKGRGNQPQHF.

This chain joins TRBV11-3 and TRBJ2-3; D may be TRBD1 or TRBD2 (5 bases each). The CDR3 is 17 amino acids. Germline V CDR1 and CDR2: SGHNT, YENEEA. The V gene lost 1 base and the J gene lost 1 base, with 15 bases spanning the gap. CDR3 sequence reads: CASSLGDSGFRTDTQYF. DNA of the CDR3: TGTGCCAGCAGCTTAGGAGACAGCGGATTTCGCACAGATACGCAGTATTTT.

The V call is TRBV2, the J call TRBJ2-2; D is uncertain. The CDR3 is 13 residues long. Germline lookup yields CDR1 SNHLY and CDR2 FYNNEI. The V gene lost 4 bases and the J gene lost 1 base, with 4 bases spanning the gap. CDR3 sequence (DNA): TGTGCCAGCAGTGTCGGGAACACCGGGGAGCTGTTTTTT. As protein: CASSVGNTGELFF. The full variable domain, its missing parts supplied by reference TRBV2 and TRBJ2-2, is EPEVTQTPSHQVTQMGQEVILRCVPISNHLYFYWYRQILGQKVEFLVSFYNNEISEKSEIFDDQFSVERPDGSNFTLKIRSTKLEDSAMYFCASSVGNTGELFFGEGSRLTVL.

The CDR3 spells CASSYSSGYYGYTF. For the CDR3, the DNA is TGTGCCAGCAGTTACTCTTCAGGTTATTATGGCTACACCTTC. This chain uses TRBV6-2 or TRBV6-3 with TRBJ1-2; no reliable D call. The germline CDR1 and CDR2 sequences are MNHEY and SVGEGT. The V gene lost 0 bases and the J gene lost 5 bases, with 10 bases spanning the gap. The length of the CDR3 is 14 residues.

The V gene is TRBV28, the J gene TRBJ2-3, with D unclear. The CDR3 totals 12 residues. Germline values: CDR1 MDHEN, CDR2 SYDVKM. V shed 4 bases and J shed 7 bases, with 9 bases lying between them. DNA for the CDR3: TGTGCCAGCAGTTCGACATATCATACGCAGTATTTT. It specifies CASSSTYHTQYF. The full variable domain, completed using reference TRBV28 and TRBJ2-3, is DVKVTQSSRYLVKRTGEKVFLECVQDMDHENMFWYRQDPGLGLRLIYFSYDVKMKEKGDIPEGYSVSREKKERFSLILESASTNQTSMYLCASSSTYHTQYFGPGTRLTVL.